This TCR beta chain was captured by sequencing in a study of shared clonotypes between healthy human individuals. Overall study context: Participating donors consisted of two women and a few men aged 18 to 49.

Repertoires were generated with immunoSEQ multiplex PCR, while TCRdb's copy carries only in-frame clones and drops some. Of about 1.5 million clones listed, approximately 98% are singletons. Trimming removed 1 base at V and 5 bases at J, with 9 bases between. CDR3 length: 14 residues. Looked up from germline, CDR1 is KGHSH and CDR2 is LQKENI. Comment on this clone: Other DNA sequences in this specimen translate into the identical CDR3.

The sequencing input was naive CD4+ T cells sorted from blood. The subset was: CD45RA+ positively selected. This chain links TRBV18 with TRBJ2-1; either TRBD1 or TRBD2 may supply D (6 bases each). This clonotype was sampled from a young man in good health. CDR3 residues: CASSPLGGDNEQFF. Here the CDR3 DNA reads TGTGCCAGCTCACCACTCGGGGGCGACAATGAGCAGTTCTTC.